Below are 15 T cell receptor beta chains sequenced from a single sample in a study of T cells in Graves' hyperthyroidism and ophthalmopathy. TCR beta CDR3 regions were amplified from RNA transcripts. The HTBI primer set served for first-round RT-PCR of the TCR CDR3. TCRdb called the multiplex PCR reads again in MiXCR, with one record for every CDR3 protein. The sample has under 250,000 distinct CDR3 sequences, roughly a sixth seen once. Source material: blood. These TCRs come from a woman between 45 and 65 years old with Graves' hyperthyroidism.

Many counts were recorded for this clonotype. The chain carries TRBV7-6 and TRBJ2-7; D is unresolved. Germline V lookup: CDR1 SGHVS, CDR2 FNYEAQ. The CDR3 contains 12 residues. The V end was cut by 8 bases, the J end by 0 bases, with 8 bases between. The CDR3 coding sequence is TGTGCCAGCTCATGGAGCTCCTACGAGCAGTACTTC. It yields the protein CASSWSSYEQYF.

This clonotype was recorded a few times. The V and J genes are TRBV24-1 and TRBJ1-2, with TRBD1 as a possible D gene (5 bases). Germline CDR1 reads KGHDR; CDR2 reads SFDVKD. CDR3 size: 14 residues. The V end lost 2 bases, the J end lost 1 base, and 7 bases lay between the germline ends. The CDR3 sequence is CATSDSDINYGYTF. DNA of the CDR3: TGTGCCACCAGTGATTCGGACATTAACTATGGCTACACCTTC.

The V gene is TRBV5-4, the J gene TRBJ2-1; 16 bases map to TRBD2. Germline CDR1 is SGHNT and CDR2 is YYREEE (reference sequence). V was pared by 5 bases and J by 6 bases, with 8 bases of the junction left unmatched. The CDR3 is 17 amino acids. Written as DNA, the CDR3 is TGTGCCAGCAGGACTGGGACTAGCGGGAGGGCGGGCAATGAGCAGTTCTTC. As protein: CASRTGTSGRAGNEQFF.

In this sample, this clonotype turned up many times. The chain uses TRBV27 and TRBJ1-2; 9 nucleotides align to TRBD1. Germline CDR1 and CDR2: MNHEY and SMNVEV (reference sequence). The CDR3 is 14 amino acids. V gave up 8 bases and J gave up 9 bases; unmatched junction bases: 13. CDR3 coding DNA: TGTGCCAGCTCGAACACCGGGACAGGGTGGAGCTACACCTTC. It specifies CASSNTGTGWSYTF.

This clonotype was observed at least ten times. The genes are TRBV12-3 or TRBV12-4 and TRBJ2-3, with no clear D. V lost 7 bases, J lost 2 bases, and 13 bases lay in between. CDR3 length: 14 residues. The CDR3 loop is CASKIALTTDTQYF. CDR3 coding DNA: TGTGCCAGCAAAATAGCCCTCACCACAGATACGCAGTATTTT.

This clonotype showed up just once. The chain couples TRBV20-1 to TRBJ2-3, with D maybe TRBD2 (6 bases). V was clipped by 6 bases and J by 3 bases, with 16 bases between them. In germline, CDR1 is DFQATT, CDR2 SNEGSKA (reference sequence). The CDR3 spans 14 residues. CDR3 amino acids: CSAEVRGDTDTQYF. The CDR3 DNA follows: TGCAGTGCGGAGGTCCGCGGGGATACAGATACGCAGTATTTT.

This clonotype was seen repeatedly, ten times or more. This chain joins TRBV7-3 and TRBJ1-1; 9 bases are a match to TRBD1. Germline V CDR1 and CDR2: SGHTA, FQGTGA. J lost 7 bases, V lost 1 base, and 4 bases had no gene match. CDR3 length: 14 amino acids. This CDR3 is CASSLSGTGLEAFF. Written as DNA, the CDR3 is TGTGCCAGCAGCTTAAGCGGGACAGGGCTTGAAGCTTTCTTT.

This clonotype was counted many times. Here the CDR3 DNA reads TGTGCCAGCAGCTTATCCCTACAGAATACGCAGTATTTT. Protein sequence: CASSLSLQNTQYF. This sequence joins TRBV7-2 and TRBJ2-3; no reliable D call. V was clipped by 2 bases and J by 7 bases, with 10 bases between them. There are 13 residues in the CDR3. Germline V gene data show CDR1 as SGHTA and CDR2 as FQGNSA.

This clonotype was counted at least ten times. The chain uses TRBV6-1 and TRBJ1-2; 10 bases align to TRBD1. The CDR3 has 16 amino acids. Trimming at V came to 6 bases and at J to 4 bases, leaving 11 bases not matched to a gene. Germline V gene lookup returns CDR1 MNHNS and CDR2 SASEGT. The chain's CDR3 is CASRTGTGAPGYGYTF. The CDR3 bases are TGTGCCAGCAGAACCGGGACAGGGGCTCCGGGCTATGGCTACACCTTC.

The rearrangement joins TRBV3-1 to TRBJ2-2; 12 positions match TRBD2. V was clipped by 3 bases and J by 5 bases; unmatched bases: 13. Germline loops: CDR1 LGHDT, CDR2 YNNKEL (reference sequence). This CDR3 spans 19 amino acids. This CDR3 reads CASSHSWTSGTERTGELFF. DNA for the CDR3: TGTGCCAGCAGCCATTCCTGGACTAGCGGGACGGAGAGAACCGGGGAGCTGTTTTTT.

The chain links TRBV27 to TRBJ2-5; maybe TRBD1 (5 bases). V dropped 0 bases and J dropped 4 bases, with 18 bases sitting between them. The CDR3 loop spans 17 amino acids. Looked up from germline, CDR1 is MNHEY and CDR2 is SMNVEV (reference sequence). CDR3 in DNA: TGTGCCAGCAGTTTATCGCGGCGGCAGGGATTGGGAGAGACCCAGTACTTC. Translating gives CASSLSRRQGLGETQYF.

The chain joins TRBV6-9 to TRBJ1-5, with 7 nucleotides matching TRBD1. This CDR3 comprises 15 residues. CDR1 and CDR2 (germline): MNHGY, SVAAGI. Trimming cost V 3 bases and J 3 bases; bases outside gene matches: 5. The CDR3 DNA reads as TGTGCCAGCAGTTACCCCGACAGGGTCAATCAGCCCCAGCATTTT. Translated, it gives CASSYPDRVNQPQHF.

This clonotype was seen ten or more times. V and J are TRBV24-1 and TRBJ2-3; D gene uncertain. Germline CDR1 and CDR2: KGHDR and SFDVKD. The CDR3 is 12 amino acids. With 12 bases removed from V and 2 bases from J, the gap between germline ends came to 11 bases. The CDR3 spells CAVSQDTDTQYF. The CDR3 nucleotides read TGTGCCGTCTCGCAGGACACAGATACGCAGTATTTT.

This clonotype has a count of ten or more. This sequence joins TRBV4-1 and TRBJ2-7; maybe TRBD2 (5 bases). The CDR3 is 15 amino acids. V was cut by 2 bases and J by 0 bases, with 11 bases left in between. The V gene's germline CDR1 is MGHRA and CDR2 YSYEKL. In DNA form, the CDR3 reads TGCGCCAGCAGCCAAAGCGGAGAGAGCTCCTACGAGCAGTACTTC. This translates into CASSQSGESSYEQYF.

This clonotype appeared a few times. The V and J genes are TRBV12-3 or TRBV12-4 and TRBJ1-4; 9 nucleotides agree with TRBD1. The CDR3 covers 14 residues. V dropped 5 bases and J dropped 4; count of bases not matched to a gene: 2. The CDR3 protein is CASSGTGLNEKLFF. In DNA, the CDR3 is TGTGCCAGCAGTGGGACAGGGCTTAATGAAAAACTGTTTTTT.